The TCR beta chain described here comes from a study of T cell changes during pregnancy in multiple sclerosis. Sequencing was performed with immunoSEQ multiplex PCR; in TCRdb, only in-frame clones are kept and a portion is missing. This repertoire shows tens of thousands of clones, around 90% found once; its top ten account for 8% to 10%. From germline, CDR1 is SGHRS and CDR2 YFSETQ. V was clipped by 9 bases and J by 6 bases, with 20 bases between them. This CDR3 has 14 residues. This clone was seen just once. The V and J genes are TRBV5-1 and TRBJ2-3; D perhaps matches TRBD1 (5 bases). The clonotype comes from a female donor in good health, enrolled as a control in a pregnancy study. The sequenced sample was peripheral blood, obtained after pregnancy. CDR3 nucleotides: TGCGCCACTTTTACCGGACAATTGGGGGATACGCAGTATTTT. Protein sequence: CATFTGQLGDTQYF.